This is a list of T cell receptor beta chains from one sample in a study of cytomegalovirus exposure and HLA in healthy donors. Libraries were prepared by immunoSEQ multiplex PCR; TCRdb keeps only in-frame clonotypes and omits some of them. The table records about 120,000 clones, over 75% of them present only once. Material: PBMCs. These receptors originate from a man between 25 and 39 years old in good health and CMV-seronegative. CDR3s include the opening cysteine and the closing phenylalanine or tryptophan. Each record gives: V gene, J gene, D gene, clone size, CDR3 DNA, CDR3 protein. A D gene is named only where the DNA matches it firmly. Size is omitted from some rows. Given values are once, few, many or a class for expanded clones.

>TRBV9|TRBJ1-1|NA|once
TGTGCCAGCAGCGTAGGGGGAGACACTGAAGCTTTCTTT
CASSVGGDTEAFF
>TRBV15|TRBJ1-2|TRBD1|NA
TGTGCCACCAGCAGTGGGGACAGCCTCTATGGCTACACCTTC
CATSSGDSLYGYTF
>TRBV5-5|TRBJ2-7|NA|NA
TGTGCCGGCAGCCCCCCCCTACAGGGATCGACCTACGAGCAGTACTTC
CAGSPPLQGSTYEQYF
>TRBV7-9|TRBJ2-7|TRBD2|NA
TGTGCCAGCAGCCGGGGAGGGCAGCAGTACTTC
CASSRGGQQYF
>TRBV28|TRBJ1-2|TRBD1|NA
TGTGCCAGCAGTTGGACAGGGGGCGCATCGGGTTACTATGGCTACACCTTC
CASSWTGGASGYYGYTF
>TRBV28|TRBJ1-5|TRBD1|NA
TGTGCCAGCAGCTTAGGGACAGGGAGCAATCAGCCCCAGCATTTT
CASSLGTGSNQPQHF
>TRBV6-5|TRBJ1-1|NA|NA
TGTGCCAGCAGTCCCAGGGAGAACACTGAAGCTTTCTTT
CASSPRENTEAFF
>TRBV9|TRBJ2-2|TRBD2|NA
TGTGCCAGCAGCATATTGTCGCGGGGGGGCCCCGGGGAGCTGTTTTTT
CASSILSRGGPGELFF
>TRBV5-6|TRBJ1-6|NA|NA
TGTGCCAGCAGCGATAGCGGAGTCCGGATTGATTCACCCCTCCACTTT
CASSDSGVRIDSPLHF
>TRBV6-5|TRBJ1-5|NA|NA
TGTGCCAGCAGGGGGGCCAATCAGCCCCAGCATTTT
CASRGANQPQHF
>TRBV5-1|TRBJ2-2|TRBD1|NA
TGCGCCAGCGGAGGACAGGGGGGCACCGGGGAGCTGTTTTTT
CASGGQGGTGELFF
>TRBV11-2|TRBJ2-1|TRBD1|NA
TGTGCCAGCAGCTTACCGCTCGGACAGGGGGCAAGAAATGAGCAGTTCTTC
CASSLPLGQGARNEQFF
>TRBV28|TRBJ1-2|NA|NA
TGTGCCAGCAGAAAGACAGGTGGAAACTATGGCTACACCTTC
CASRKTGGNYGYTF
>TRBV6-5|TRBJ1-5|NA|few
TGTGCCAGCTCGGGGCTTGAGGGGGACAATCAGCCCCAGCATTTT
CASSGLEGDNQPQHF
>TRBV5-1|TRBJ2-2|NA|NA
TGCGCCAGCAGCTTGGGAGGTTCGACCGGGGAGCTGTTTTTT
CASSLGGSTGELFF
>TRBV5-1|TRBJ2-7|NA|NA
TGCGCCAGCAGCTTGGGTACTTACGAGCAGTACTTC
CASSLGTYEQYF
>TRBV11-2|TRBJ2-1|NA|NA
TGTGCCAGCAGCTTTACCGGGGGATGGAATGAGCAGTTCTTC
CASSFTGGWNEQFF
>TRBV6-5|TRBJ1-5|NA|NA
TGTGCCAGCAGTTACCAGGGTTTAAGCAATCAGCCCCAGCATTTT
CASSYQGLSNQPQHF
>TRBV18|TRBJ1-1|TRBD1|NA
TGTGCCAGCTCACCAACGGGAGGACAGGGGGCGATTTGGACTGAAGCTTTCTTT
CASSPTGGQGAIWTEAFF
>TRBV18|TRBJ1-3|NA|few
TGTGCCAGCTCACCCTGGCACGAAAAGGGAAACACCATATATTTT
CASSPWHEKGNTIYF
>TRBV27|TRBJ1-5|TRBD1|NA
TGTGCCAGCATGGCCGCGGACAGGGGCAATCAGCCCCAGCATTTT
CASMAADRGNQPQHF
>TRBV5-4|TRBJ1-2|NA|NA
TGTGCCAGCAGCTTGGTAGGGGGAGGCTACACCTTC
CASSLVGGGYTF
>TRBV11-2|TRBJ2-1|NA|NA
TGTGCCAGCAGCCAAAACGCAGGGGCCTACAATGAGCAGTTCTTC
CASSQNAGAYNEQFF
>TRBV28|TRBJ1-2|TRBD1|NA
TGTGCCAGCAGTCTCCGGACAGGGGAGTACTATGGCTACACCTTC
CASSLRTGEYYGYTF
>TRBV7-2|TRBJ2-1|TRBD2|NA
TGTGCCAGCAGCCATGGGGGACTAGCGGGTTACAATGAGCAGTTCTTC
CASSHGGLAGYNEQFF
>TRBV9|TRBJ2-5|NA|NA
TGTGCCAGCAGCAGAGAAGGACTTTCCCAAGAGACCCAGTACTTC
CASSREGLSQETQYF
>TRBV7-9|TRBJ1-4|TRBD1|NA
TGTGCCAGCAGCTTAGCGGCAGGGGGCCGAGAAAAACTGTTTTTT
CASSLAAGGREKLFF
>TRBV10-3|TRBJ2-3|TRBD1|NA
TGTGCCATCAGTGGACCGGACAGGGAGCCCACAGATACGCAGTATTTT
CAISGPDREPTDTQYF
>TRBV27|TRBJ2-3|NA|few
TGTGCCAGCAGTTTCCTAAACCGAGGAGATACGCAGTATTTT
CASSFLNRGDTQYF
>TRBV7-8|TRBJ2-5|NA|NA
TGTGCCAGCAGCTTAACCCCAGGGCTCTTTGAGGAGACCCAGTACTTC
CASSLTPGLFEETQYF
>TRBV6-4|TRBJ1-1|NA|NA
TGTGAGGGGTCGTCAACATCGGAAGAAGCTTTCTTT
CEGSSTSEEAFF
>TRBV25-1|TRBJ2-7|NA|NA
TGTGCCAGCAGTGTCTACTACGAGCAGTACTTC
CASSVYYEQYF
>TRBV9|TRBJ2-1|TRBD1|NA
TGTGCCAGCAGCGATCGGACAGGGGTCGTCAATGAGCAGTTCTTC
CASSDRTGVVNEQFF
>TRBV7-9|TRBJ2-5|NA|NA
TGTGCCAGCAGCTTATGGGGAGAAGAGACCCAGTACTTC
CASSLWGEETQYF
>TRBV29-1|TRBJ1-1|TRBD1|NA
TGCAGCGGGGACAGAGAGAACACTGAAGCTTTCTTT
CSGDRENTEAFF
>TRBV7-2|TRBJ1-5|NA|once
TGTGCCAGCAGCTTAGAGGTGGGGGCGCGCAATCAGCCCCAGCATTTT
CASSLEVGARNQPQHF
>TRBV5-4|TRBJ2-7|TRBD2|NA
TGTGCCAGCAGCTGGGGGGGTGGGACTAGCGGGGACAGCTCCTACGAGCAGTACTTC
CASSWGGGTSGDSSYEQYF
>TRBV10-3|TRBJ2-7|TRBD1|NA
TGTGCCATCAGTGAGTCGCTTGGGACAGATATGTACGAGCAGTACTTC
CAISESLGTDMYEQYF
>TRBV27|TRBJ1-2|NA|NA
TGTGCCAGTTCACGGGGGGGTTGGGACTATGGCTACACCTTC
CASSRGGWDYGYTF
>TRBV28|TRBJ2-5|TRBD1|NA
TGTGCCAGCAGTTACGACAGGGTAGTGGAGACCCAGTACTTC
CASSYDRVVETQYF
>TRBV5-3|TRBJ2-7|NA|NA
TGTGCCAGAATGGGCAGCTCCTACGAGCAGTACTTC
CARMGSSYEQYF
>TRBV5-1|TRBJ1-5|NA|NA
TGCGCCAGCAGCGCAGGGCCTGACAATCAGCCCCAGCATTTT
CASSAGPDNQPQHF
>TRBV15|TRBJ2-3|NA|once
TGTGCCACCAGCAGAGGTCGAGGGACAGATACGCAGTATTTT
CATSRGRGTDTQYF
>TRBV7-9|TRBJ2-7|NA|few
TGTGCCAGCAGCGGGGGGTTGGATAATTACGAGCAGTACTTC
CASSGGLDNYEQYF
>TRBV5-1|TRBJ2-7|TRBD1|NA
TGCGCCAGCAGCTGGGGGACAGGGCGCTCCTACGAGCAGTACTTC
CASSWGTGRSYEQYF
>TRBV30|TRBJ2-7|NA|once
TGTGCCTGGAGTGTACGAGTAGGGGTGAGTGGATGGTACGAGCAGTACTTC
CAWSVRVGVSGWYEQYF
>TRBV9|TRBJ2-1|NA|NA
TGTGCCAGCAGCGTAGACTTGATTAACAATGAGCAGTTCTTC
CASSVDLINNEQFF
>TRBV6-1|TRBJ2-5|TRBD2|NA
TGTGCCAGCAGTGGGACTAGCGGGGGGTTAGAGACCCAGTACTTC
CASSGTSGGLETQYF
>TRBV29-1|TRBJ2-3|TRBD2|NA
TGCAGCGTTGAAAGGGCGGGGGGGCCCTTTCTCACAGATACGCAGTATTTT
CSVERAGGPFLTDTQYF
>TRBV2|TRBJ1-6|NA|once
TGTGCCAGCAGAGACAGTCTCGATTCACCCCTCCACTTT
CASRDSLDSPLHF
>TRBV4-1|TRBJ2-4|NA|NA
TGCGCCAGCAGCCAAATTATTGGAGCGGCAGGCCCATGGGGAAAAAACATTCAGTACTTC
CASSQIIGAAGPWGKNIQYF
>TRBV28|TRBJ2-7|TRBD1|NA
TGTGCCAGCAGTTCCCCGACAGGGGCCTACGAGCAGTACTTC
CASSSPTGAYEQYF
>TRBV6-1|TRBJ1-6|NA|NA
TGTGCCAGCAGTGAATACCCTAGCTCCTATAATTCACCCCTCCACTTT
CASSEYPSSYNSPLHF